Each of the 8 T cell receptor beta chains below was sequenced from the same sample in a study of PD-1 blockade in mismatch repair-deficient tumors. Generated by immunoSEQ multiplex PCR, the TCRdb table keeps only in-frame clones and is missing some. Here the sample spans roughly 120,000 clones, more than 70% being singletons. The sequences come from peripheral blood, collected approximately 71 weeks after starting pembrolizumab. Receptors were obtained from an adult with mismatch repair-deficient cancer.

For the CDR3, the DNA is TGTGCCTGGAGTGGGGGCCCCGAGCAGTACTTC. Translation gives CAWSGGPEQYF. The chain carries TRBV30 and TRBJ2-5, with a possible D match to TRBD1 (5 bases). The J call is doubtful: the DNA matches TRBJ2-7 better. CDR1 and CDR2 (germline): GTSNPN, SVGIG (reference sequence). The CDR3 is made up of 11 amino acids.

The V call is TRBV2, the J call TRBJ2-7, with TRBD2 identical over 11 bases. The CDR3 length is 14 residues. The V gene's germline CDR1 is SNHLY and CDR2 FYNNEI. V lost 7 bases to trimming and J lost 6 bases; unmatched junction nucleotides: 8. The CDR3 nucleotides are TGTGCCAGCATTCGACTAGCGGGGCGAGGCGAGCAGTACTTC. This translates into CASIRLAGRGEQYF.

This chain uses TRBV27 with TRBJ2-2; 8 nucleotides align to TRBD2. V lost 6 bases, J lost 3 bases, and 21 bases stayed unmatched. The CDR3 runs to 20 residues. From germline, CDR1 is MNHEY and CDR2 SMNVEV (reference sequence). The CDR3 here is CASSTASSYPSGLYTGELFF. In DNA, the CDR3 is TGTGCCAGCAGCACAGCTAGTTCATATCCTAGCGGGTTATACACCGGGGAGCTGTTTTTT.

This chain uses TRBV4-3 with TRBJ2-6; D is possibly TRBD1 (6 bases). Trimming left V 3 bases short and J 0 bases short, with 18 bases between. This CDR3 is built from 19 residues. Germline V gives CDR1 LGHNA, CDR2 YSLEER. CDR3 in amino acids: CASSQGYDRSYSGANVLTF. Written as DNA, the CDR3 is TGCGCCAGCAGCCAGGGCTACGACAGGTCCTACTCTGGGGCCAACGTCCTGACTTTC.

J is TRBJ2-7 and V is TRBV7-9; 13 bases are a match to TRBD2. Germline lookup yields CDR1 SEHNR and CDR2 FQNEAQ (reference sequence). V lost 5 bases to trimming and J lost 2 bases; unmatched junction nucleotides: 3. This CDR3 comprises 15 residues. CDR3 sequence reads: CASSHGTSGTYEQYF. The CDR3 DNA follows: TGTGCCAGCAGCCACGGGACTAGCGGGACCTACGAGCAGTACTTC.

The V call is TRBV7-9, the J call TRBJ2-3, with 11 nucleotides matching TRBD1. The CDR3 is 15 amino acids. V shed 5 bases and J 1 base; nucleotides not matched to a gene: 2. CDR1 and CDR2 (germline): SEHNR, FQNEAQ (reference sequence). DNA of the CDR3: TGTGCCAGCAGCCCGGGACAGGGGGGCACAGATACGCAGTATTTT. This sequence encodes CASSPGQGGTDTQYF.

The chain recombines TRBV7-9 with TRBJ1-4; maybe TRBD1 (5 bases). Trimming took 5 bases from V and 0 from J, leaving 10 bases between them. The CDR3 sequence is 15 residues long. Germline V gene data show CDR1 as SEHNR and CDR2 as FQNEAQ (reference sequence). CDR3 nucleotides: TGTGCCAGCAGCCAATCAGGGTCAACTAATGAAAAACTGTTTTTT. Encoded protein: CASSQSGSTNEKLFF.

This rearrangement joins TRBV5-6 to TRBJ2-1; 16 positions match TRBD2. The CDR3 is 14 amino acids. V was pared by 6 bases and J by 7 bases, with 1 base of the junction left unmatched. Germline CDR1 is SGHDT and CDR2 is YYEEEE. The CDR3 region is CASKGLAGGNEQFF. CDR3 coding DNA: TGTGCCAGCAAGGGACTAGCGGGAGGGAATGAGCAGTTCTTC.